This entry lists 16 T cell receptor beta chains sequenced from one sample in a study of Ad26.COV2.S vaccination and SARS-CoV-2 variants. Profiling relied on immunoSEQ multiplex PCR, and the TCRdb table lists in-frame clones only, not all of them. Here the sample spans some 190,000 clones, around nine tenths being singletons. Sequenced here: peripheral blood, sampled after recovery from COVID-19. The receptors originated from a human donor who had recovered from COVID-19.

The rearrangement uses TRBV12-3 or TRBV12-4 and TRBJ1-2, with 9 bases identical to TRBD1. The CDR3 is made up of 13 amino acids. The trim removed 3 bases at V and 8 bases at J, leaving 4 bases unmatched. For the CDR3, the DNA is TGTGCCAGCAGTTTGGACAGGGGTGTGGGCTACACCTTC. Translating gives CASSLDRGVGYTF.

This clone was seen just once. The chain joins TRBV7-2 to TRBJ1-3; the D gene is possibly TRBD1 (5 bases). This CDR3 contains 15 residues. Looked up from germline, CDR1 is SGHTA and CDR2 is FQGNSA. V was trimmed by 1 base and J by 3 bases, leaving 10 bases between them. The CDR3 DNA follows: TGTGCCAGCAGCTTAGGAGGGGCGATTGGAAACACCATATATTTT. Its protein product is CASSLGGAIGNTIYF.

The V and J genes are TRBV29-1 and TRBJ1-4; weak D call: TRBD1 (6 bases). CDR3 length: 13 residues. Germline V gene data show CDR1 as SQVTM and CDR2 as ANQGSEA. V lost 7 bases and J lost 7, with 16 bases in between. The CDR3 nucleotides are TGCAGCGGCCTACAGGGAGGGAGTGAAAAACTGTTTTTT. Translating gives CSGLQGGSEKLFF. Supplemented by reference TRBV29-1 and TRBJ1-4, the full variable domain reads SAVISQKPSRDICQRGTSLTIQCQVDSQVTMMFWYRQQPGQSLTLIATANQGSEATYESGFVIDKFPISRPNLTFSTLTVSNMSPEDSSIYLCSGLQGGSEKLFFGSGTQLSVL.

The chain is built from TRBV2 and TRBJ2-1, with D unclear. Germline V gene data show CDR1 as SNHLY and CDR2 as FYNNEI. This CDR3 region has 12 residues. Trimming removed 2 bases at V and 8 bases at J, with 7 bases between. CDR3 in DNA: TGTGCCAGCAGTGAACTGTGGTATGAGCAGTTCTTC. This codes for CASSELWYEQFF.

This chain connects TRBV5-4 to TRBJ2-4; 10 positions agree with TRBD1. The CDR3 sequence is 16 residues long. Trimming took 4 bases from V and 7 from J; bases not matched to a gene: 11. Per germline, CDR1 SGHNT and CDR2 YYREEE (reference sequence). In nucleotides, the CDR3 is TGTGCCAGCAGCGCTCGACAGGGGGCCTTGGTCAACATTCAGTACTTC. Translating gives CASSARQGALVNIQYF. Using reference TRBV5-4 and TRBJ2-4 for the parts outside the CDR3, the full variable domain is ETGVTQSPTHLIKTRGQQVTLRCSSQSGHNTVSWYQQALGQGPQFIFQYYREEENGRGNFPPRFSGLQFPNYSSELNVNALELDDSALYLCASSARQGALVNIQYFGAGTRLSVL.

The chain links TRBV5-1 to TRBJ1-1, with TRBD1 matching 9 bases. Germline assignment: CDR1 SGHRS and CDR2 YFSETQ. The CDR3 is made up of 15 amino acids. V was clipped by 4 bases and J by 7 bases; unmatched bases: 11. The CDR3: CASSGPRDRVSEAFF. In DNA, the CDR3 is TGCGCCAGCAGCGGGCCTCGGGACAGGGTAAGTGAAGCTTTCTTT.

The chain recombines TRBV5-1 with TRBJ2-7; the D gene could be TRBD1 or TRBD2 (5 bases each). From germline, CDR1 is SGHRS and CDR2 YFSETQ. V was clipped by 0 bases and J by 6 bases, with 16 bases between them. The CDR3 runs to 15 residues. Here the CDR3 reads CASSLADAGTSEQYF. The CDR3 DNA reads TGCGCCAGCAGCTTGGCGGACGCCGGGACGTCCGAGCAGTACTTC.

This chain connects TRBV29-1 to TRBJ1-6, with D hard to call. Germline CDR1 and CDR2: SQVTM and ANQGSEA. V shed 5 bases and J shed 7 bases, with 15 bases lying between them. CDR3 length equals 14 residues. CDR3 nucleotide sequence: TGCAGCGTTAGCGGGGATTCCCCGAATTCACCCCTCCACTTT. It yields the protein CSVSGDSPNSPLHF.

The gene calls are TRBV21-1 and TRBJ2-3; TRBD2, the table's D call, was not compared with the DNA. TRBV21-1 is shown as a pseudogene. The CDR3 has 16 residues. The CDR3 nucleotides are TGTGCCAGCAGCAAAGGTCCTAGTAGATCCACAGATACGCAGTATTTT. This sequence encodes CASSKGPSRSTDTQYF.

The chain links TRBV9 to TRBJ2-5; the D is unclear. The CDR3 is 15 amino acids. Trimming cost V 3 bases and J 2 bases, with 14 bases left between them. CDR1 is SGDLS and CDR2 is YYNGEE in the germline V gene. CDR3 nucleotide sequence: TGTGCCAGCAGCGGTATGGACGAAGCACAAGAGACCCAGTACTTC. Its protein is CASSGMDEAQETQYF.

The chain carries TRBV7-9 and TRBJ1-2; TRBD1 agrees at 9 bases. Germline V lookup: CDR1 SEHNR, CDR2 FQNEAQ (reference sequence). The length of the CDR3 is 14 residues. J was trimmed by 8 bases and V by 5 bases; bases with no gene match: 9. The CDR3, as DNA: TGTGCCAGCAGCCAGGGACAGGGCCAAACAGGCTACACCTTC. Residues: CASSQGQGQTGYTF.

This chain links TRBV11-2 with TRBJ2-5; 9 nucleotides agree with TRBD2. Germline V gene sequence: CDR1 SGHAT, CDR2 FQNNGV. Trimming took 6 bases from V and 5 from J; bases not matched to a gene: 10. CDR3 length: 15 amino acids. The CDR3 spells CASRVAGGRLETQYF. CDR3 DNA sequence: TGTGCCAGCAGGGTGGCGGGGGGGCGTTTGGAGACCCAGTACTTC.

The chain joins TRBV7-9 to TRBJ2-6; D call uncertain. The CDR3 totals 13 residues. The V gene lost 3 bases and the J gene lost 4 bases, with 4 bases spanning the gap. CDR1 is SEHNR and CDR2 is FQNEAQ in the germline V gene (reference sequence). The CDR3 protein is CASSFVGANVLTF. The CDR3, as DNA: TGTGCCAGCAGCTTTGTGGGGGCCAACGTCCTGACTTTC.

The chain joins TRBV24-1 to TRBJ2-1; 16 nucleotides align to TRBD2. Germline V gene data show CDR1 as KGHDR and CDR2 as SFDVKD. Unmatched junction bases numbered 6, after V lost 2 bases and J lost 12 bases. This CDR3 region has 16 residues. The CDR3 spells CATSDSGTSGGGRQFF. For the CDR3, the DNA is TGTGCCACCAGTGATTCAGGGACTAGCGGGGGGGGTCGGCAGTTCTTC.

The genes are TRBV29-1 and TRBJ2-7, with 11 bases lining up with TRBD1. V shed 1 base and J 3 bases; nucleotides not matched to a gene: 5. Germline CDR1 is SQVTM and CDR2 is ANQGSEA. This CDR3 region has 15 residues. The CDR3 nucleotides read TGCAGCGTTGAAGCCTGGACAGGGGGCGTCTACGAGCAGTACTTC. As protein: CSVEAWTGGVYEQYF.

V gene TRBV6-5 combines with J gene TRBJ1-1, with 9 bases lining up with TRBD1. Germline V gene data show CDR1 as MNHEY and CDR2 as SVGAGI. The CDR3 extends over 14 amino acids. V dropped 6 bases and J dropped 6; count of bases not matched to a gene: 8. The CDR3 sequence: CASRTTGGAPEAFF. The CDR3 DNA sequence: TGTGCCAGCAGGACCACAGGGGGCGCGCCTGAAGCTTTCTTT.